The 9 T cell receptor beta chains below were found in one sample sequenced in a study of graft-versus-host responses after intestinal transplantation. Libraries were prepared by immunoSEQ multiplex PCR; TCRdb keeps only in-frame clonotypes and omits some of them. The table lists 20,000 to 25,000 clones, about 48% of them singletons, with approximately 1.3% in the top ten. Each mixed lymphocyte reaction held around 200,000 CFSE-labeled responders and around 200,000 irradiated violet-dye-labeled stimulators. The source material was alloreactive CD8+ T cells from a mixed lymphocyte reaction culture, sampled before transplantation. The subset is: CFSE-low proliferating T cells sorted from approximately 6-day pre-transplant mixed lymphocyte reaction (GvH or HvG direction). These receptors were collected from a human patient who was an organ donor for intestinal transplantation.

In DNA form, the CDR3 reads TGTGCCAGCAGTCCTCGGCGGTTTGGTCATGAGCAGTTCTTC. Protein: CASSPRRFGHEQFF. The V and J genes are TRBV6-6 and TRBJ2-1; D gene unclear. V lost 5 bases, J lost 8 bases, and 16 bases lay in between. Germline CDR1 reads MNHNY; CDR2 reads SVGAGI (reference sequence). This CDR3 is built from 14 residues.

The chain is built from TRBV6-5 and TRBJ1-1, with TRBD1 as a possible D gene (6 bases). Germline loops: CDR1 MNHEY, CDR2 SVGAGI. This CDR3 comprises 15 residues. With 7 bases removed from V and 1 base from J, the gap between germline ends came to 16 bases. In DNA form, the CDR3 reads TGTGCCAGCACACTAGTGGGGGGCACGAACACTGAAGCTTTCTTT. Its translation: CASTLVGGTNTEAFF.

This clone appeared a few times. The chain is built from TRBV28 and TRBJ2-3, with 8 bases identical to TRBD1. The V gene end was trimmed by 6 bases and the J gene end by 2 bases; junction bases not matched to a gene: 19. From germline, CDR1 is MDHEN and CDR2 SYDVKM. There are 19 residues in the CDR3. CDR3: CASSQTRTQGEIATDTQYF. CDR3 DNA: TGTGCCAGCAGCCAGACCCGCACACAGGGGGAAATTGCCACAGATACGCAGTATTTT.

The chain couples TRBV6-5 to TRBJ1-2, with TRBD1 as a possible D gene (5 bases). This CDR3 has 14 amino acids. The ends were cut back, 2 bases at V and 7 bases at J, with 14 bases in the middle. CDR1 and CDR2 (germline): MNHEY, SVGAGI. The CDR3 DNA follows: TGTGCCAGCAGTTACGTTGAGGGGCATTTTGGCTACACCTTC. This gives the protein CASSYVEGHFGYTF.

The chain has TRBV30 and TRBJ1-1; D is ambiguous. This CDR3 is 13 amino acids long. The ends were cut back, 3 bases at V and 4 bases at J, with 12 bases in the middle. Germline V gene sequence: CDR1 GTSNPN, CDR2 SVGIG (reference sequence). CDR3 DNA sequence: TGTGCCTGGAGCCTGTTGGGGTCCACTGAAGCTTTCTTT. This translates into CAWSLLGSTEAFF.

This clone was observed once. J is TRBJ2-7 and V is TRBV4-1; D is undetermined. This CDR3 is built from 14 residues. The germline V gene has CDR1 MGHRA and CDR2 YSYEKL. V was pared by 1 base and J by 0 bases, with 7 bases between. This CDR3 reads CASSQGAFSYEQYF. The CDR3 region has the DNA TGCGCCAGCAGCCAAGGTGCCTTCTCCTACGAGCAGTACTTC.

The rearrangement uses TRBV27 and TRBJ1-5; D is uncertain. CDR3 length: 15 residues. Germline values: CDR1 MNHEY, CDR2 SMNVEV (reference sequence). V was cut by 3 bases and J by 2 bases, with 11 bases left in between. CDR3 sequence: CASSFSSGGNQPQHF. CDR3 bases: TGTGCCAGCAGTTTTTCTTCGGGTGGCAATCAGCCCCAGCATTTT.

By sample share, this clone is medium-sized. CDR3 region: CASSQPGLTDTQYF. CDR3 bases: TGTGCCAGCAGCCAACCGGGACTCACAGATACGCAGTATTTT. The rearrangement joins TRBV5-4 to TRBJ2-3; weak D call: TRBD2 (6 bases). The CDR3 spans 14 residues. V lost 4 bases, J lost 2 bases, and 11 bases lay in between. Germline V gene sequence: CDR1 SGHNT, CDR2 YYREEE (reference sequence).

In its sample, this clone was seen a few times. The chain couples TRBV28 to TRBJ2-7; 7 bases align to TRBD2. With V trimmed by 6 bases and J by 2 bases, 7 bases remained unmatched. The CDR3 is made up of 14 amino acids. The V gene's germline CDR1 is MDHEN and CDR2 SYDVKM. For the CDR3, the DNA is TGTGCCAGCAGCCCTGGACTAGGGGCCTACGAGCAGTACTTC. Residues: CASSPGLGAYEQYF. The whole variable domain, filled in from reference TRBV28 and TRBJ2-7, reads DVKVTQSSRYLVKRTGEKVFLECVQDMDHENMFWYRQDPGLGLRLIYFSYDVKMKEKGDIPEGYSVSREKKERFSLILESASTNQTSMYLCASSPGLGAYEQYFGPGTRLTVT.